This entry lists 30 T cell receptor beta chains sequenced from one sample in a study of cytotoxic CD8 clonotypes in ibrutinib-treated CLL. Measured with immunoSEQ multiplex PCR; TCRdb has only the in-frame clones, and not every one. The table has over 40,000 clones, 70% to 90% seen once. Sequencing was performed on PBMCs, taken after 24 months of ibrutinib treatment. Receptor source: a human donor with chronic lymphocytic leukemia.

This clone was counted only a few times. The V and J genes are TRBV5-1 and TRBJ1-1, with D unclear. Germline V gene lookup returns CDR1 SGHRS and CDR2 YFSETQ. V dropped 2 bases and J dropped 0 bases, with 8 bases sitting between them. The CDR3 is 14 amino acids. In DNA form, the CDR3 reads TGCGCCAGCAGCTTAGAACAGATGAACACTGAAGCTTTCTTT. This sequence encodes CASSLEQMNTEAFF.

The sample holds one count of this clone. The J gene is TRBJ2-1, the V gene TRBV9; the D is unclear. V lost 3 bases to trimming and J lost 0 bases, with 10 bases between them. The germline V gene encodes CDR1 SGDLS and CDR2 YYNGEE. The CDR3 runs 15 residues. The CDR3: CASSEIATSYNEQFF. In DNA form, the CDR3 reads TGTGCCAGCAGCGAAATAGCTACCTCCTACAATGAGCAGTTCTTC.

The chain is built from TRBV9 and TRBJ2-3; 9 bases are a match to TRBD1. The V gene end was trimmed by 4 bases and the J gene end by 3 bases; junction bases not matched to a gene: 9. The CDR3 runs 16 residues. Germline V lookup: CDR1 SGDLS, CDR2 YYNGEE. The CDR3: CASSSRTGEGTDTQYF. CDR3 nucleotides: TGTGCCAGCAGCTCCCGGACAGGGGAGGGAACAGATACGCAGTATTTT. Combining the CDR3 with reference TRBV9 and TRBJ2-3 gives the whole variable domain DSGVTQTPKHLITATGQRVTLRCSPRSGDLSVYWYQQSLDQGLQFLIQYYNGEERAKGNILERFSAQQFPDLHSELNLSSLELGDSALYFCASSSRTGEGTDTQYFGPGTRLTVL.

The V and J genes are TRBV7-9 and TRBJ2-1; 7 nucleotides align to TRBD2. There are 13 residues in the CDR3. Unmatched junction bases numbered 5, after V lost 3 bases and J lost 9 bases. CDR1 is SEHNR and CDR2 is FQNEAQ in the germline V gene (reference sequence). CDR3 region: CASSLAGVSEQFF. In DNA, the CDR3 is TGTGCCAGCAGCTTGGCGGGAGTCAGTGAGCAGTTCTTC.

This sequence joins TRBV27 and TRBJ2-3; D is ambiguous. The CDR3 length is 15 residues. The germline CDR1 and CDR2 sequences are MNHEY and SMNVEV (reference sequence). With 5 bases removed from V and 2 bases from J, the gap between germline ends came to 14 bases. CDR3 region: CASSSRLPSTDTQYF. The CDR3 region has the DNA TGTGCCAGCAGTAGTCGGCTCCCCTCCACAGATACGCAGTATTTT.

The rearrangement links TRBV27 to TRBJ1-2, with TRBD1 matching 12 bases. V lost 6 bases to trimming and J lost 5 bases; unmatched junction nucleotides: 7. The length of the CDR3 is 15 residues. Germline CDR1 MNHEY, CDR2 SMNVEV (reference sequence). The CDR3 protein is CASSRGQGARYGYTF. DNA of the CDR3: TGTGCCAGCAGCCGGGGACAGGGGGCGAGATATGGCTACACCTTC.

J is TRBJ1-5 and V is TRBV5-1; D gene uncertain. The germline V gene has CDR1 SGHRS and CDR2 YFSETQ. The V and J ends lost 5 bases and 7 bases respectively, with 10 bases between them. CDR3 size: 12 residues. DNA for the CDR3: TGCGCCAGCAGTGAACCGGGGCAGCCCCAGCATTTT. This sequence encodes CASSEPGQPQHF.

V is TRBV11-2 and J is TRBJ1-1; TRBD1 aligns across 7 bases. Trimming cost V 2 bases and J 2 bases; bases outside gene matches: 2. Per germline, CDR1 SGHAT and CDR2 FQNNGV. CDR3 length: 14 amino acids. In nucleotides, the CDR3 is TGTGCCAGCAGCTTAAGGGGGCCCAACACTGAAGCTTTCTTT. Protein sequence: CASSLRGPNTEAFF.

CDR3 amino acids: CATSRASGRIQETQYF. DNA for the CDR3: TGTGCCACCAGCAGAGCTTCCGGCAGAATTCAAGAGACCCAGTACTTC. The gene calls are TRBV15 and TRBJ2-5; D remains unclear. V lost 1 base, J lost 2 bases, and 14 bases lay in between. Germline-derived CDR1 and CDR2 are LNHNV and YYDKDF (reference sequence). The CDR3 extends over 16 amino acids.

This chain connects TRBV7-2 to TRBJ2-1, with TRBD2 matching 7 bases. CDR3 length: 14 residues. Germline trimming cut 4 bases from V and 9 bases from J; bases unmatched to any gene: 9. CDR1 and CDR2 from the germline V gene are SGHTA and FQGNSA. In nucleotides, the CDR3 is TGTGCCAGCAGCTCCCAGACTAGCTTTCTTGAGCAGTTCTTC. Protein sequence: CASSSQTSFLEQFF.

This clone came up a few times. The chain joins TRBV10-3 to TRBJ1-2; D is unresolved. CDR1 is ENHRY, CDR2 SYGVKD, per germline. CDR3 size: 13 residues. V was cut by 2 bases and J by 6 bases, with 10 bases left in between. This chain's CDR3 is CAISEIDGHGYTF. DNA for the CDR3: TGTGCCATCAGTGAGATCGATGGCCATGGCTACACCTTC.

This sequence joins TRBV18 and TRBJ2-7, with a tentative D call TRBD1 (5 bases). Germline assignment: CDR1 KGHSH and CDR2 LQKENI. The CDR3 sequence is 15 residues long. V lost 5 bases to trimming and J lost 3 bases, with 17 bases between them. The CDR3 loop is CASSSGLGVDYEQYF. CDR3 sequence (DNA): TGTGCCAGCTCATCAGGGTTAGGAGTCGACTACGAGCAGTACTTC.

The chain recombines TRBV5-4 with TRBJ2-7; D not resolved. The CDR3 is 17 amino acids. V dropped 0 bases and J dropped 0 bases, with 16 bases sitting between them. Per germline, CDR1 SGHNT and CDR2 YYREEE (reference sequence). The CDR3 DNA follows: TGTGCCAGCAGCTTGGAGACTTTTGGGGTCGGCTCCTACGAGCAGTACTTC. Residues: CASSLETFGVGSYEQYF.

This chain uses TRBV19 with TRBJ1-5, with a weak D call TRBD1 (5 bases). Deletions cut 8 bases from V and 6 bases from J, with 14 bases between. CDR3 length: 13 amino acids. The V gene's germline CDR1 is LNHDA and CDR2 SQIVND (reference sequence). The CDR3 DNA follows: TGTGCCAGTTCCCGGGGGGTAAGTCAGCCCCAGCATTTT. This translates into CASSRGVSQPQHF.

The CDR3, as DNA: TGTGCCAGCAGCCAGACAGCACAAGATGGCTACACCTTC. It encodes CASSQTAQDGYTF. The V gene is TRBV5-4, the J gene TRBJ1-2; D may be TRBD1 (5 bases). Per germline, CDR1 SGHNT and CDR2 YYREEE (reference sequence). Deletions cut 4 bases from V and 6 bases from J, with 13 bases between. The CDR3 consists of 13 residues. The whole variable domain, filled in from reference TRBV5-4 and TRBJ1-2, reads ETGVTQSPTHLIKTRGQQVTLRCSSQSGHNTVSWYQQALGQGPQFIFQYYREEENGRGNFPPRFSGLQFPNYSSELNVNALELDDSALYLCASSQTAQDGYTFGSGTRLTVV.

The gene calls are TRBV21-1 and TRBJ2-2; no check of the table's D call, TRBD1, against the DNA was made. TRBV21-1 is described as a pseudogene. The CDR3 extends over 16 amino acids. The CDR3 DNA follows: TGTGCCAGCCACAAGGCCCCCCCAGGGGGGACCGGGGAGCTGTTTTTT. Its translation: CASHKAPPGGTGELFF.

The chain employs TRBV7-9 and TRBJ2-3; D gene unclear. The CDR3 is 15 residues long. V was cut by 0 bases and J by 6 bases, with 13 bases left in between. Germline assignment: CDR1 SEHNR and CDR2 FQNEAQ (reference sequence). CDR3: CASSLAANQADTQYF. The CDR3 nucleotides are TGTGCCAGCAGCTTAGCAGCAAACCAAGCGGATACGCAGTATTTT.

In this sample, this clone turned up once. In nucleotides, the CDR3 is TGTGCCAGTAGTTCTCGCGGGTACAATGAGCAGTTCTTC. It yields the protein CASSSRGYNEQFF. The genes are TRBV19 and TRBJ2-1; D possibly corresponds to TRBD2 (5 bases). This CDR3 is built from 13 residues. The germline CDR1 and CDR2 sequences are LNHDA and SQIVND (reference sequence). The V gene lost 5 bases and the J gene lost 4 bases, with 9 bases spanning the gap. The full variable domain, its missing parts supplied by reference TRBV19 and TRBJ2-1, is DGGITQSPKYLFRKEGQNVTLSCEQNLNHDAMYWYRQDPGQGLRLIYYSQIVNDFQKGDIAEGYSVSREKKESFPLTVTSAQKNPTAFYLCASSSRGYNEQFFGPGTRLTVL.

The V gene is TRBV11-2, the J gene TRBJ2-5; 9 bases align to TRBD1. The end of the DNA fits TRBJ2-7 better, so the J call may be wrong. Germline CDR1 and CDR2: SGHAT and FQNNGV. The CDR3 is made up of 18 amino acids. CDR3: CASSLVRGQGRSSYEQYF. For the CDR3, the DNA is TGTGCCAGCAGCTTAGTTCGGGGACAGGGTCGAAGCTCCTACGAGCAGTACTTC.

This rearrangement joins TRBV7-9 to TRBJ2-1, with 8 bases fitting TRBD2. With V trimmed by 3 bases and J by 5 bases, 6 bases remained unmatched. The germline V gene has CDR1 SEHNR and CDR2 FQNEAQ (reference sequence). There are 15 residues in the CDR3. The CDR3 DNA reads TGTGCCAGCAGCTTGCCGGGACTAGTCCACAATGAGCAGTTCTTC. The encoded protein is CASSLPGLVHNEQFF.

J is TRBJ2-5 and V is TRBV5-4; TRBD2 is a possible D gene (6 bases). This CDR3 contains 15 residues. The ends were cut back, 2 bases at V and 7 bases at J, with 18 bases in the middle. Germline CDR1 reads SGHNT; CDR2 reads YYREEE (reference sequence). The CDR3 DNA is TGTGCCAGCAGCTTAATGAGCGGGCCGGCGGGGACCCAGTACTTC. Amino acids: CASSLMSGPAGTQYF.

V is TRBV4-3 and J is TRBJ1-2, with 9 bases matching TRBD1. The length of the CDR3 is 16 residues. Germline V CDR1 and CDR2: LGHNA, YSLEER. V lost 0 bases to trimming and J lost 3 bases; unmatched junction nucleotides: 5. Written as DNA, the CDR3 is TGCGCCAGCAGCCAAGATCTACAGGGGGCATACTATGGCTACACCTTC. It encodes CASSQDLQGAYYGYTF.

This chain connects TRBV6-1 to TRBJ2-7; 8 nucleotides agree with TRBD2. The CDR3 sequence is 12 residues long. Germline lookup yields CDR1 MNHNS and CDR2 SASEGT. The V and J ends lost 8 bases and 1 base, in that order; junction bases with no gene match: 1. CDR3 region: CASLAGSYEQYF. The CDR3 DNA is TGTGCCAGCTTAGCGGGATCCTACGAGCAGTACTTC.

CDR3 sequence: CATSKRELGGELFF. CDR3 nucleotides: TGTGCCACCTCAAAGCGGGAGCTGGGCGGGGAGCTGTTTTTT. The J gene is TRBJ2-2, the V gene TRBV6-6; 8 nucleotides agree with TRBD2. Unmatched junction bases numbered 11, after V lost 10 bases and J lost 7 bases. The CDR3 spans 14 residues. Germline CDR1 is MNHNY and CDR2 is SVGAGI (reference sequence).

Written as DNA, the CDR3 is TGTGCCAGCAGCCGACCAGGGGGCCTGAGCACTGAAGCTTTCTTT. Translating gives CASSRPGGLSTEAFF. The rearrangement uses TRBV7-9 and TRBJ1-1; TRBD1 matches 8 bases. V lost 5 bases to trimming and J lost 4 bases; unmatched junction nucleotides: 9. CDR1 SEHNR and CDR2 FQNEAQ come from the germline V gene (reference sequence). The CDR3 contains 15 residues. The variable domain in full, completed from reference TRBV7-9 and TRBJ1-1, reads DTGVSQNPRHKITKRGQNVTFRCDPISEHNRLYWYRQTLGQGPEFLTYFQNEAQLEKSRLLSDRFSAERPKGSFSTLEIQRTEQGDSAMYLCASSRPGGLSTEAFFGQGTRLTVV.

This rearrangement joins TRBV11-2 to TRBJ1-2, with a possible D match to TRBD1 (5 bases). The CDR3 loop spans 12 amino acids. Trimming left V 4 bases short and J 6 bases short, with 9 bases between. The germline V gene encodes CDR1 SGHAT and CDR2 FQNNGV. The CDR3 spells CASSSRGDGYTF. CDR3 bases: TGTGCCAGCAGCTCGAGAGGGGATGGCTACACCTTC.

In DNA form, the CDR3 reads TGTGCCATCAGTGAGTCTCAAGCGGGTACCTACGAGCAGTACTTC. This codes for CAISESQAGTYEQYF. The rearrangement links TRBV10-3 to TRBJ2-7; a weak D match, TRBD2 (6 bases). CDR1 ENHRY and CDR2 SYGVKD come from the germline V gene. The V end was cut by 0 bases, the J end by 2 bases, with 11 bases between. The CDR3 extends over 15 amino acids.

The chain uses TRBV28 and TRBJ1-2; 10 positions agree with TRBD1. Germline loops: CDR1 MDHEN, CDR2 SYDVKM. V lost 6 bases, J lost 7 bases, and 8 bases stayed unmatched. The CDR3 is 14 amino acids. CDR3 sequence (DNA): TGTGCCAGCAGGCCTCCGGGACAGGGGAGTGGCTACACCTTC. Residues: CASRPPGQGSGYTF.

This rearrangement joins TRBV21-1 to TRBJ2-7; TRBD2 is the table's D call and was not checked against the DNA. TRBV21-1 is assigned pseudogene status. This CDR3 is built from 16 residues. CDR3: CASSKRESGSSYEQYF. The DNA for the CDR3 is TGTGCCAGCAGCAAAAGGGAAAGCGGGAGCTCCTACGAGCAGTACTTC.

The chain recombines TRBV13 with TRBJ2-1; 9 bases map to TRBD2. Germline values: CDR1 PRHDT, CDR2 FYEKMQ (reference sequence). The trim removed 6 bases at V and 4 bases at J, leaving 13 bases unmatched. The CDR3 consists of 17 residues. This chain's CDR3 is CASRNGGSSGNYNEQFF. Here the CDR3 DNA reads TGTGCCAGCAGAAACGGGGGCTCTAGCGGGAATTACAATGAGCAGTTCTTC.